The T cell receptor (beta chain) under discussion was sequenced for a study of blood T cell repertoires in COVID-19. The overall study: COVID-19 samples, acute and convalescent, were from the United States, Italy and Spain.

As to this clone: One end of the junction is discordant with germline, which a read error may explain. The sample holds other DNA sequences that translate to the same CDR3.

Authors' methods: Quantification of nucleated cells was approximated via reference gene primer amplification. The method was immunoSEQ multiplex PCR; TCRdb's version includes in-frame clones alone and lacks a portion of them. V, J and clone size reflect that table, while D and trimming were determined from the DNA. This table has 150,000 to 200,000 clones, over 80% appearing once. The CDR3 length is 14 residues. The germline V gene encodes CDR1 MRHNA and CDR2 SNTAGT. The receptor was derived from an older woman with COVID-19, enrolled during active disease. The V and J genes are TRBV6-4 and TRBJ1-1; TRBD1 agrees at 8 bases. Source material: peripheral blood. The CDR3 region is CASSDSTGATEAFF. The CDR3 DNA reads as TGTGCCAGCAGCGACTCGACAGGGGCCACTGAAGCTTTCTTT.